The clone carrying this TCR beta chain was recorded once. This record comes from a study of CD8 T cells in Susac syndrome. Random hexamers were used to reverse transcribe the RNA input (about 0.45 to 1 ug). TCRdb re-called the immunoSEQ multiplex PCR reads with MiXCR, one entry per CDR3 protein. The sample includes approximately 270,000 distinct CDR3 sequences, over 85% seen only once; the top ten take less than 0.075%. The sequenced target, TCR beta, came from blood CD8+ and CD4+ T cells. J lost 5 bases, V lost 7 bases, and 8 bases had no gene match. The germline CDR1 and CDR2 sequences are SGHTA and FQGNSA. The CDR3 runs to 15 residues.

The receptor comes from a human donor with multiple sclerosis. J is TRBJ2-2 and V is TRBV7-2; 9 positions match TRBD2. The sequenced material came from CD4+ T cells from PBMCs. For the CDR3, the DNA is TGTGCCAGCATGTGGCGGGGGGGTGCGACCGGGGAGCTGTTTTTT. Amino acids: CASMWRGGATGELFF.